The 20 T cell receptor beta chains reported below all come from one sample, sequenced in a study of cytomegalovirus exposure and HLA in healthy donors. PCR was performed using 60 Vbeta and 13 Jbeta primers. The assay was immunoSEQ multiplex PCR, and TCRdb's table has in-frame clones only and misses some. The sample carries around 130,000 clones, 75% to 85% recorded once. Sequences were obtained from PBMCs. The receptors shown here come from a man aged 50 to 59 in good health and CMV-seronegative.

V usage is TRBV2 and J usage is TRBJ1-1, with 7 bases fitting TRBD1. CDR3 length equals 14 residues. The V gene's germline CDR1 is SNHLY and CDR2 FYNNEI. The V and J ends lost 5 bases and 3 bases, in that order; junction bases with no gene match: 6. This CDR3 is CASSRQGPYTEAFF. The CDR3 coding sequence is TGTGCCAGCAGTAGACAGGGTCCGTACACTGAAGCTTTCTTT. Full variable domain (missing parts from reference TRBV2 and TRBJ1-1): EPEVTQTPSHQVTQMGQEVILRCVPISNHLYFYWYRQILGQKVEFLVSFYNNEISEKSEIFDDQFSVERPDGSNFTLKIRSTKLEDSAMYFCASSRQGPYTEAFFGQGTRLTVV.

This clone was observed a single time. V gene TRBV25-1 combines with J gene TRBJ2-7; TRBD1 aligns across 7 bases. The CDR3 runs 13 residues. The germline CDR1 and CDR2 sequences are MGHDK and SYGVNS. Trimming cost V 8 bases and J 6 bases; bases outside gene matches: 10. The CDR3 DNA reads TGTGCCAGCCGAAGACAGGGTGAGGGCGAGCAGTACTTC. It yields the protein CASRRQGEGEQYF.

The CDR3 spells CAWNAGGSAYNEQFF. Written as DNA, the CDR3 is TGTGCCTGGAACGCAGGGGGTTCGGCCTACAATGAGCAGTTCTTC. V and J are TRBV30 and TRBJ2-1, with TRBD1 identical over 7 bases. CDR1 and CDR2 (germline): GTSNPN, SVGIG (reference sequence). V shed 4 bases, J shed 2 bases, and the junction held 8 bases outside the gene matches. The CDR3 is 15 residues long.

This clone was seen a handful of times. The chain has TRBV7-9 and TRBJ2-1, with 11 bases fitting TRBD2. CDR3 length equals 15 residues. Germline V gene lookup returns CDR1 SEHNR and CDR2 FQNEAQ (reference sequence). The junction had 2 bases not matched to a gene; V was cut back by 0 bases and J by 7 bases. In nucleotides, the CDR3 is TGTGCCAGCAGCTTAGCGGGGACTAGCGGTAATGAGCAGTTCTTC. It encodes CASSLAGTSGNEQFF.

The V call is TRBV4-1, the J call TRBJ1-3; D call uncertain. The CDR3 is 15 residues long. Trimming cost V 1 base and J 0 bases, with 7 bases left between them. The germline gives CDR1 MGHRA, CDR2 YSYEKL. The CDR3: CASSQGAASGNTIYF. The CDR3, as DNA: TGCGCCAGCAGCCAAGGGGCAGCCTCTGGAAACACCATATATTTT.

This clone was observed a handful of times. The V call is TRBV7-2, the J call TRBJ1-2; D is uncertain. The CDR3 extends over 14 amino acids. V lost 1 base and J 7 bases, leaving 13 bases between the germline ends. Germline loops: CDR1 SGHTA, CDR2 FQGNSA. The CDR3 DNA follows: TGTGCCAGCAGCTTAGTAGCCGAGTCTTCTGGCTACACCTTC. It codes for CASSLVAESSGYTF.

The J gene is TRBJ2-3, the V gene TRBV5-1; 9 bases fit TRBD2. The germline gives CDR1 SGHRS, CDR2 YFSETQ. This CDR3 contains 16 residues. The junction had 7 bases not matched to a gene; V was cut back by 1 base and J by 4 bases. CDR3 nucleotides: TGCGCCAGCAGCTTGCCAGCGGGGGGAAGCGCAGATACGCAGTATTTT. Residues: CASSLPAGGSADTQYF.

The chain links TRBV15 to TRBJ2-1, with 7 nucleotides matching TRBD1. The germline gives CDR1 LNHNV, CDR2 YYDKDF (reference sequence). V shed 3 bases and J 3 bases; nucleotides not matched to a gene: 8. The CDR3 totals 16 residues. CDR3 amino acids: CATSSPTGANYNEQFF. The CDR3 DNA reads as TGTGCCACCAGCAGCCCAACAGGGGCCAACTACAATGAGCAGTTCTTC. The complete variable domain, with remaining parts taken from reference TRBV15 and TRBJ2-1, reads DAMVIQNPRYQVTQFGKPVTLSCSQTLNHNVMYWYQQKSSQAPKLLFHYYDKDFNNEADTPDNFQSRRPNTSFCFLDIRSPGLGDTAMYLCATSSPTGANYNEQFFGPGTRLTVL.

This chain uses TRBV6-1 with TRBJ1-5; D not resolved. CDR3 length equals 17 residues. CDR1 is MNHNS, CDR2 SASEGT, per germline. V lost 2 bases and J 6 bases, leaving 20 bases between the germline ends. The CDR3 DNA reads as TGTGCCAGCAGTGAATATAGCGGGGTGATAGTGGGTCAGCCCCAGCATTTT. Translation gives CASSEYSGVIVGQPQHF.

V is TRBV29-1 and J is TRBJ2-3, with a weak D call TRBD1 (5 bases). Germline V gene sequence: CDR1 SQVTM, CDR2 ANQGSEA. Trimming removed 3 bases from V and 10 bases from J, with 17 bases in between. The CDR3 is 13 amino acids. DNA of the CDR3: TGCAGCGTTGATACCATCCAGGGTCAATCGCAGTATTTT. It specifies CSVDTIQGQSQYF.

The genes are TRBV7-3 and TRBJ2-1; 8 bases are shared with TRBD1. Germline V CDR1 and CDR2: SGHTA, FQGTGA. The CDR3 consists of 14 residues. J was trimmed by 8 bases and V by 5 bases; bases with no gene match: 8. In DNA form, the CDR3 reads TGTGCCAGCAGCCTGGACAGGGTTGGGCATGAGCAGTTCTTC. The encoded protein is CASSLDRVGHEQFF. The variable domain in full, with the rest retrieved from reference TRBV7-3 and TRBJ2-1, is GAGVSQTPSNKVTEKGKYVELRCDPISGHTALYWYRQSLGQGPEFLIYFQGTGAADDSGLPNDRFFAVRPEGSVSTLKIQRTERGDSAVYLCASSLDRVGHEQFFGPGTRLTVL.

J is TRBJ1-6 and V is TRBV5-8; 9 bases match TRBD1. Germline V gene lookup returns CDR1 SGHTS and CDR2 YDEGEE. CDR3 length: 15 amino acids. V shed 3 bases and J 9 bases; nucleotides not matched to a gene: 7. CDR3 residues: CASSSWTGEASPLHF. The CDR3 DNA reads as TGTGCCAGCAGCTCATGGACAGGGGAGGCTTCACCCCTCCACTTT.

The V gene is TRBV5-8, the J gene TRBJ2-7; TRBD2 might be the D (7 bases). V was clipped by 2 bases and J by 5 bases, with 20 bases between them. Germline V gene lookup returns CDR1 SGHTS and CDR2 YDEGEE. This CDR3 comprises 16 residues. The CDR3 nucleotides read TGTGCCAGCAGCTTAGGGGGGGATCCCTCCTTCGACGAGCAGTACTTC. This gives the protein CASSLGGDPSFDEQYF.

This rearrangement joins TRBV7-9 to TRBJ2-7, with 9 bases that match TRBD1. V trimming: 5 bases; J trimming: 5 bases; junction bases outside the gene matches: 10. CDR1 SEHNR and CDR2 FQNEAQ come from the germline V gene (reference sequence). The CDR3 spans 15 residues. CDR3 region: CASSTDTGGINEQYF. The DNA of the CDR3 is TGTGCCAGCAGCACCGACACAGGGGGCATCAACGAGCAGTACTTC.

The V and J genes are TRBV6-1 and TRBJ1-2, with 8 bases that match TRBD1. This CDR3 is built from 13 residues. Germline V gene lookup returns CDR1 MNHNS and CDR2 SASEGT. V lost 8 bases and J lost 7; bases outside the gene matches: 9. CDR3 region: CASRLTGELGYTF. The DNA of the CDR3 is TGTGCCAGCCGATTGACAGGGGAGCTTGGCTACACCTTC.

This rearrangement joins TRBV5-1 to TRBJ1-5; a weak D match, TRBD1 (5 bases). Germline V lookup: CDR1 SGHRS, CDR2 YFSETQ. V lost 0 bases and J lost 4, with 8 bases in between. The CDR3 length is 14 residues. The CDR3 DNA reads TGCGCCAGCAGCTTGGACGGGGGGAATCAGCCCCAGCATTTT. Its translation is CASSLDGGNQPQHF.

This sequence joins TRBV5-1 and TRBJ2-2; D is perhaps TRBD2 (6 bases). Trimming took off 2 bases at V and 5 bases at J, with 10 bases between the two ends. Germline lookup yields CDR1 SGHRS and CDR2 YFSETQ. This CDR3 comprises 14 residues. The CDR3 is CASSLGEVTGELFF. For the CDR3, the DNA is TGCGCCAGCAGCTTAGGGGAGGTGACCGGGGAGCTGTTTTTT.

The chain links TRBV29-1 to TRBJ1-2, with D uncertain. Trimming removed 3 bases from V and 6 bases from J, with 14 bases in between. The length of the CDR3 is 13 residues. Germline V lookup: CDR1 SQVTM, CDR2 ANQGSEA. The CDR3 spells CSVDDLLRNGYTF. The CDR3 bases are TGCAGCGTTGACGATCTACTTCGAAATGGCTACACCTTC.

The J gene is TRBJ1-5, the V gene TRBV10-2; a possible D gene is TRBD1 (6 bases). The length of the CDR3 is 16 residues. Per germline, CDR1 WSHSY and CDR2 SAAADI. The ends were cut back, 1 base at V and 0 bases at J, with 10 bases in the middle. The CDR3 DNA reads as TGCGCCAGCAGTGAGTTGGCAGGGGTTAGCAATCAGCCCCAGCATTTT. It encodes CASSELAGVSNQPQHF.

The chain uses TRBV7-8 and TRBJ2-7; TRBD1 matches at 9 bases. Trimming cost V 5 bases and J 1 base; bases outside gene matches: 6. In germline, CDR1 is SGHVS, CDR2 FQNEAQ. The CDR3 covers 15 residues. As DNA, the CDR3 is TGTGCCAGCAGCCCTGACAGGGGGAGATCCTACGAGCAGTACTTC. It translates to CASSPDRGRSYEQYF.